The rows below give T cell receptor beta chains drawn from one sample of a study of OX40 agonist ivuxolimab in advanced cancers. Measured with immunoSEQ multiplex PCR; TCRdb has only the in-frame clones, and not every one. The sample yields fewer than 80,000 clones, around 89% seen once. Sequencing used CD4+ or CD8+ T cells sorted from blood, obtained in a trial of the OX40 agonist ivuxolimab. Receptors originate from an adult with an advanced solid tumor such as melanoma, head and neck, liver or kidney cancer. Each CDR3 is given with its conserved first and last residue. The order of the fields is V gene, J gene, CDR3 length, CDR3 protein.

V gene: TRBV10-1
J gene: TRBJ2-2
CDR3 length: 14
CDR3 protein: CASRQGPNTGELFF

V gene: TRBV4-1
J gene: TRBJ2-2
CDR3 length: 18
CDR3 protein: CASSQEGLGGAGTGELFF

V gene: TRBV28
J gene: TRBJ1-2
CDR3 length: 11
CDR3 protein: CASRTSYGYTF

V gene: TRBV19
J gene: TRBJ2-7
CDR3 length: 15
CDR3 protein: CASSIAQRPPYEQYF

V gene: TRBV29-1
J gene: TRBJ1-5
CDR3 length: 13
CDR3 protein: CSVSGTGDQPQHF

V gene: TRBV6-5
J gene: TRBJ2-7
CDR3 length: 15
CDR3 protein: CASSFRPSGGYEQYF

V gene: TRBV25-1
J gene: TRBJ2-5
CDR3 length: 15
CDR3 protein: CASSGRDMASGTQYF

V gene: TRBV29-1
J gene: TRBJ2-1
CDR3 length: 13
CDR3 protein: CSVEPAEHNEQFF

V gene: TRBV11-3
J gene: TRBJ2-7
CDR3 length: 13
CDR3 protein: CASSLRETYEQYF

V gene: TRBV25-1
J gene: TRBJ2-1
CDR3 length: 15
CDR3 protein: CASSGPGRGSDEQFF

V gene: TRBV7-9
J gene: TRBJ1-1
CDR3 length: 13
CDR3 protein: CASSLAGYTEAFF

V gene: TRBV5-4
J gene: TRBJ2-1
CDR3 length: 13
CDR3 protein: CASLDRVTVEQFF

V gene: TRBV12-5
J gene: TRBJ1-2
CDR3 length: 14
CDR3 protein: CASGLGGGGHGYTF

V gene: TRBV7-3
J gene: TRBJ2-1
CDR3 length: 16
CDR3 protein: CASSSTLAGGLNEQFF

V gene: TRBV29-1
J gene: TRBJ2-1
CDR3 length: 11
CDR3 protein: CSAKYYNEQFF

V gene: TRBV5-6
J gene: TRBJ2-1
CDR3 length: 16
CDR3 protein: CASRTVWEDGGNEQFF

V gene: TRBV7-6
J gene: TRBJ2-1
CDR3 length: 15
CDR3 protein: CASSPQAGGPYEQFF

V gene: TRBV30
J gene: TRBJ2-3
CDR3 length: 15
CDR3 protein: CAWSKGARSTDTQYF

V gene: TRBV5-1
J gene: TRBJ1-1
CDR3 length: 17
CDR3 protein: CASSFLAGGMVNTEAFF

V gene: TRBV5-4
J gene: TRBJ2-5
CDR3 length: 15
CDR3 protein: CASSSGTSSDGTQYF

V gene: TRBV4-1
J gene: TRBJ1-3
CDR3 length: 17
CDR3 protein: CASSSQANTGSGNTIYF

V gene: TRBV10-3
J gene: TRBJ2-3
CDR3 length: 15
CDR3 protein: CAISKNGQGGDTQYF

V gene: TRBV28
J gene: TRBJ1-5
CDR3 length: 14
CDR3 protein: CASSFWESNQPQHF

V gene: TRBV7-9
J gene: TRBJ1-2
CDR3 length: 14
CDR3 protein: CASSQQGNNYGYTF

V gene: TRBV28
J gene: TRBJ1-1
CDR3 length: 13
CDR3 protein: CASSTGRVTEAFF

V gene: TRBV5-1
J gene: TRBJ2-1
CDR3 length: 17
CDR3 protein: CASSYTATSGVWDEQFF

V gene: TRBV5-1
J gene: TRBJ2-1
CDR3 length: 14
CDR3 protein: CASSFLAGDNEQFF

V gene: TRBV5-6
J gene: TRBJ2-3
CDR3 length: 17
CDR3 protein: CASSQLAGGSGTDTQYF

V gene: TRBV10-3
J gene: TRBJ2-1
CDR3 length: 14
CDR3 protein: CAICPGTSANEQFF

V gene: TRBV7-9
J gene: TRBJ1-2
CDR3 length: 13
CDR3 protein: CASSLQGPYGYTF

V gene: TRBV25-1
J gene: TRBJ2-3
CDR3 length: 17
CDR3 protein: CASSGFTSGSLTDTQYF

V gene: TRBV9
J gene: TRBJ1-1
CDR3 length: 13
CDR3 protein: CASSPRGGPEAFF

V gene: TRBV6-5
J gene: TRBJ2-5
CDR3 length: 13
CDR3 protein: CASRIVNQETQYF

V gene: TRBV7-2
J gene: TRBJ1-2
CDR3 length: 14
CDR3 protein: CASSLGASAYGYTF

V gene: TRBV27
J gene: TRBJ1-5
CDR3 length: 15
CDR3 protein: CASSLSGASNQPQHF

V gene: TRBV7-8
J gene: TRBJ1-1
CDR3 length: 13
CDR3 protein: CASTPTANTEAFF

V gene: TRBV5-6
J gene: TRBJ2-6
CDR3 length: 17
CDR3 protein: CASKILIVTKSGQRPDF

V gene: TRBV29-1
J gene: TRBJ1-5
CDR3 length: 13
CDR3 protein: CSVERGPNQPQHF

V gene: TRBV5-8
J gene: TRBJ2-3
CDR3 length: 15
CDR3 protein: CASSLWSPITDTQYF

V gene: TRBV28
J gene: TRBJ2-7
CDR3 length: 14
CDR3 protein: CASTTTRGFDEQYF

V gene: TRBV30
J gene: TRBJ2-1
CDR3 length: 15
CDR3 protein: CAWSGDSGFYNEQFF

V gene: TRBV7-2
J gene: TRBJ2-1
CDR3 length: 15
CDR3 protein: CASSLGARSEYEQFF

V gene: TRBV2
J gene: TRBJ1-5
CDR3 length: 13
CDR3 protein: CASGRDNNQPQHF

V gene: TRBV6-6
J gene: TRBJ2-2
CDR3 length: 14
CDR3 protein: CASTKRLNTGELFF

V gene: TRBV6-1
J gene: TRBJ2-5
CDR3 length: 14
CDR3 protein: CASRESGRSETQYF

V gene: TRBV27
J gene: TRBJ2-3
CDR3 length: 15
CDR3 protein: CASRLTGPRTDTQYF

V gene: TRBV7-7
J gene: TRBJ2-1
CDR3 length: 16
CDR3 protein: CASSDITGDSYNEQFF